This T cell receptor (beta chain) was identified during a study of blood T cells in healthy people across ages. The V and J ends lost 4 bases and 2 bases respectively, with 14 bases between them. The CDR3 runs to 15 residues. The V gene's germline CDR1 is LGHDT and CDR2 YNNKEL (reference sequence). General study points: Researchers said unsorted PBMCs prevented a conclusive naive versus antigen-experienced comparison. Researchers report that TCR beta diversity correlated strongly with naive T cell percentage.

The authors ran a second PCR of about 6 to 11 cycles using a sample-barcoded 5' primer and a J-beta primer mix. The template-switch adaptor, which had 12 random nucleotides, put a tag on each cDNA molecule. TCRdb processed the 5' RACE reads anew with MiXCR; each CDR3 protein has one entry. Counted here are some 1.8 million distinct CDR3 sequences, more than 35% occurring once; the ten biggest clones make up about 21%. In regard to this clonotype: The target antigen is unknown.

Material for sequencing was blood. The chain carries TRBV3-1 and TRBJ1-2; D is unresolved. The source is a human donor in good health. The CDR3 bases are TGTGCCAGCAGCCTGGATATGGGGTCCAACTATGGCTACACCTTC. As protein: CASSLDMGSNYGYTF.